The next 26 T cell receptor beta chains were all read from a single sample in a study of control samples from healthy donors and cancer patients. Here immunoSEQ multiplex PCR was the method, and the copy in TCRdb shows in-frame clones only, minus some. Of about 120,000 clones in the sample, around nine tenths were seen once. Sample: blood. All receptors come from a man aged 30-40 years in good health.

V is TRBV28 and J is TRBJ2-5; 9 nucleotides match TRBD1. V was clipped by 6 bases and J by 4 bases; unmatched bases: 12. The CDR3 extends over 16 amino acids. From germline, CDR1 is MDHEN and CDR2 SYDVKM. The CDR3: CASSPFSDRGGETQYF. CDR3 coding DNA: TGTGCCAGCAGCCCTTTCTCCGACAGGGGGGGAGAGACCCAGTACTTC. Full variable domain (remainder filled in from reference TRBV28 and TRBJ2-5): DVKVTQSSRYLVKRTGEKVFLECVQDMDHENMFWYRQDPGLGLRLIYFSYDVKMKEKGDIPEGYSVSREKKERFSLILESASTNQTSMYLCASSPFSDRGGETQYFGPGTRLLVL.

The gene calls are TRBV18 and TRBJ2-6, with D tentatively TRBD1 (6 bases). The CDR3 is 16 amino acids. Trimming took 2 bases from V and 4 from J, leaving 12 bases between them. Germline CDR1 reads KGHSH; CDR2 reads LQKENI. Here the CDR3 DNA reads TGTGCCAGCTCACCATCAGGGGCGTCAGGGGCCAACGTCCTGACTTTC. Its protein is CASSPSGASGANVLTF.

This clone was detected only once. The CDR3, as DNA: TGTGCCAGCAGCAAAGTGGGAGCGGCAGGGGGCACAGATACGCAGTATTTT. It translates to CASSKVGAAGGTDTQYF. The V call is TRBV21-1, the J call TRBJ2-3; the table assigns TRBD1, which was not confirmed against the DNA. TRBV21-1 is tagged as a pseudogene. This CDR3 region has 17 residues.

Written as DNA, the CDR3 is TGTGCCACACGCCTCACAGATACGCAGTATTTT. Its protein product is CATRLTDTQYF. The chain couples TRBV6-5 to TRBJ2-3; no reliable D call. This CDR3 is built from 11 residues. Looked up from germline, CDR1 is MNHEY and CDR2 is SVGAGI. V was trimmed by 10 bases and J by 2 bases, leaving 7 bases between them.

The chain's CDR3 is CASSLAGRTLSTEAFF. The CDR3 nucleotides are TGTGCCAGCAGCTTAGCGGGACGGACTCTTAGCACTGAAGCTTTCTTT. The rearrangement links TRBV7-8 to TRBJ1-1, with D possibly TRBD1 on 5 matching bases. The CDR3 totals 16 residues. Trimming shortened V by 0 bases and J by 4 bases, and 15 bases separated the two germline ends. Germline V gene sequence: CDR1 SGHVS, CDR2 FQNEAQ.

This rearrangement joins TRBV10-3 to TRBJ1-2; tentatively, D is TRBD1 (6 bases). Germline V gives CDR1 ENHRY, CDR2 SYGVKD. Between the trimmed V and J ends, which lost 4 bases and 0 bases, there was a span of 9 bases. The CDR3 contains 14 residues. The CDR3 sequence: CAISGTDANYGYTF. In nucleotides, the CDR3 is TGTGCCATCAGTGGGACAGATGCTAACTATGGCTACACCTTC.

In DNA form, the CDR3 reads TGTGCCTGGAGTACCGGGGGGGAGCAGCCCCAGCATTTT. It encodes CAWSTGGEQPQHF. The J gene is TRBJ1-5, the V gene TRBV30; D is perhaps TRBD1 (5 bases). CDR1 and CDR2 from the germline V gene are GTSNPN and SVGIG (reference sequence). The CDR3 length is 13 residues. Trimming removed 2 bases at V and 7 bases at J, with 12 bases between.

The chain links TRBV6-1 to TRBJ2-3; D unresolved. The CDR3 spans 13 residues. Germline CDR1 and CDR2: MNHNS and SASEGT. The V and J ends lost 7 bases and 5 bases respectively, with 13 bases between them. The CDR3 coding sequence is TGTGCCAGCACTAGGGAAGGTCAAGATACGCAGTATTTT. Translation: CASTREGQDTQYF.

The rearrangement uses TRBV14 and TRBJ1-1; tentatively, D is TRBD1 (5 bases). Germline V gene lookup returns CDR1 SGHDN and CDR2 FVKESK. The V end was cut by 0 bases, the J end by 7 bases, with 9 bases between. The CDR3 totals 13 residues. CDR3 residues: CASSQDGGIEAFF. DNA for the CDR3: TGTGCCAGCAGCCAAGATGGGGGAATTGAAGCTTTCTTT.

This clone was seen once. This chain uses TRBV11-2 with TRBJ1-1; D remains unclear. The V gene lost 5 bases and the J gene lost 0 bases, with 7 bases spanning the gap. The CDR3 is 13 residues long. CDR1 is SGHAT, CDR2 FQNNGV, per germline. The chain's CDR3 is CASSPTVNTEAFF. DNA of the CDR3: TGTGCCAGCAGCCCCACAGTGAACACTGAAGCTTTCTTT.

The genes are TRBV11-1 and TRBJ1-2; tentative D call: TRBD1 (5 bases). Germline CDR1 is SGHAT and CDR2 is FQDESV (reference sequence). This CDR3 region has 14 residues. V lost 0 bases, J lost 3 bases, and 8 bases lay in between. CDR3 in DNA: TGTGCCAGCAGCTTAGCAGGGGCCCACTATGGCTACACCTTC. Its translation: CASSLAGAHYGYTF.

V is TRBV3-1 (or the pseudogene TRBV3-2) and J is TRBJ1-1, with a tentative D call TRBD1 (5 bases). Germline CDR1 reads LGHDT; CDR2 reads YNNKEL (reference sequence). V was clipped by 2 bases and J by 5 bases, with 12 bases between them. The CDR3 has 14 residues. The CDR3 sequence is CASSQSRGRTEAFF. The CDR3 bases are TGTGCCAGCAGCCAATCCCGGGGCCGAACTGAAGCTTTCTTT.

J is TRBJ2-1 and V is TRBV11-3; perhaps TRBD2 as D (5 bases). The germline V gene has CDR1 SGHNT and CDR2 YENEEA. V gave up 6 bases and J gave up 7 bases, with 10 bases separating them. The CDR3 is 12 amino acids. CDR3 coding DNA: TGTGCCAGCAGGAGAGGGTGGAATGAGCAGTTCTTC. Translating it yields CASRRGWNEQFF. The full variable domain, completed using reference TRBV11-3 and TRBJ2-1, is EAGVVQSPRYKIIEKKQPVAFWCNPISGHNTLYWYLQNLGQGPELLIRYENEEAVDDSQLPKDRFSAERLKGVDSTLKIQPAELGDSAVYLCASRRGWNEQFFGPGTRLTVL.

The chain recombines TRBV10-2 with TRBJ1-1; 9 nucleotides match TRBD1. The CDR3 consists of 14 residues. The trim removed 6 bases at V and 4 bases at J, leaving 6 bases unmatched. CDR1 and CDR2 (germline): WSHSY, SAAADI. The CDR3 loop is CASRKDRGGTEAFF. The CDR3 DNA sequence: TGCGCCAGCAGGAAGGACAGGGGAGGCACTGAAGCTTTCTTT.

As concerns this clone: This sample includes further DNA sequences coding for the same CDR3. This rearrangement joins TRBV6-5 to TRBJ2-5, with 9 positions matching TRBD1. V shed 2 bases and J 5 bases; nucleotides not matched to a gene: 6. The germline gives CDR1 MNHEY, CDR2 SVGAGI. This CDR3 has 15 residues. CDR3 in DNA: TGTGCCAGCAGTTACCTAGGACAGGGGCAGGAGACCCAGTACTTC. It is translated as CASSYLGQGQETQYF.

J is TRBJ2-1 and V is TRBV30; D is perhaps TRBD1 or TRBD2 (6 bases each). Germline V CDR1 and CDR2: GTSNPN, SVGIG (reference sequence). V gave up 3 bases and J gave up 8 bases, with 17 bases separating them. The CDR3 spans 14 residues. CDR3 sequence: CAWSSPGGRDEQFF. The CDR3 coding sequence is TGTGCCTGGAGCTCCCCTGGGGGGCGGGATGAGCAGTTCTTC.

On this clone itself: This specimen includes other DNA sequences encoding the same CDR3. This rearrangement joins TRBV18 to TRBJ1-1; D uncertain. This CDR3 spans 14 amino acids. Germline V lookup: CDR1 KGHSH, CDR2 LQKENI. Trimming stripped 2 bases from V and 0 bases from J, with 7 bases between. The CDR3 reads CASSPGRLNTEAFF. The CDR3, as DNA: TGTGCCAGCTCACCAGGTAGGCTGAACACTGAAGCTTTCTTT.

The chain combines TRBV25-1 with TRBJ2-7, with a possible D match to TRBD1 (6 bases). CDR3 length equals 12 residues. V was clipped by 7 bases and J by 6 bases, with 13 bases between them. Germline V gene data show CDR1 as MGHDK and CDR2 as SYGVNS. DNA of the CDR3: TGTGCCAGCATAGGTCCAGGGGCCGAGCAGTACTTC. The encoded protein is CASIGPGAEQYF.

This chain joins TRBV6-5 and TRBJ1-2, with 10 positions matching TRBD1. The CDR3 sequence is 16 residues long. Germline loops: CDR1 MNHEY, CDR2 SVGAGI. Trimming cost V 2 bases and J 4 bases; bases outside gene matches: 7. The CDR3 here is CASSYALTGGSYGYTF. CDR3 DNA sequence: TGTGCCAGCAGTTACGCTCTGACAGGGGGCAGCTATGGCTACACCTTC.

The rearrangement uses TRBV28 and TRBJ1-4; 7 bases are a match to TRBD1. Germline CDR1 reads MDHEN; CDR2 reads SYDVKM. J was trimmed by 4 bases and V by 10 bases; bases with no gene match: 12. CDR3 size: 15 residues. The DNA of the CDR3 is TGTGCCATTCGATCGGGACAGCTCCTTAATGAAAAACTGTTTTTT. This sequence encodes CAIRSGQLLNEKLFF.

This chain joins TRBV11-3 and TRBJ1-1; D unclear. Germline lookup yields CDR1 SGHNT and CDR2 YENEEA. The CDR3 runs 14 residues. V was pared by 1 base and J by 9 bases, with 15 bases between. This chain's CDR3 is CASSLGASGRKAFF. The CDR3 DNA sequence: TGTGCCAGCAGCTTAGGCGCGAGTGGGAGAAAAGCTTTCTTT.

The rearrangement links TRBV18 to TRBJ1-6; D might be TRBD1 (6 bases). This CDR3 spans 16 amino acids. Trimming shortened V by 4 bases and J by 8 bases, and 18 bases separated the two germline ends. Per germline, CDR1 KGHSH and CDR2 LQKENI. This chain's CDR3 is CASSLNRGQGDSPLHF. CDR3 sequence (DNA): TGTGCCAGCTCACTTAACCGGGGACAAGGAGATTCACCCCTCCACTTT.

The CDR3 is CASGLVSGGSYNEQFF. The DNA for the CDR3 is TGTGCTAGTGGTTTGGTATCAGGGGGCTCCTACAATGAGCAGTTCTTC. The chain couples TRBV12-5 to TRBJ2-1; TRBD1 matches at 7 bases. Germline V gene sequence: CDR1 LGHNT, CDR2 FRNRAP. CDR3 length: 16 amino acids. V lost 0 bases and J lost 0; bases outside the gene matches: 2.

The CDR3 here is CASSSTVNTEAFF. The CDR3 coding sequence is TGTGCCAGCAGTTCGACAGTGAACACTGAAGCTTTCTTT. The chain recombines TRBV12-3 or TRBV12-4 with TRBJ1-1; D perhaps matches TRBD1 (5 bases). The CDR3 length is 13 residues. Trimming took off 4 bases at V and 0 bases at J, with 6 bases between the two ends.

This sequence joins TRBV5-1 and TRBJ2-3, with D tentatively TRBD2 (6 bases). Per the germline V gene, CDR1 is SGHRS and CDR2 is YFSETQ. CDR3 length equals 15 residues. The V end was cut by 6 bases, the J end by 1 base, with 15 bases between. The CDR3 nucleotides are TGCGCCAGCAACCTCGGGGGTCATGGCACAGATACGCAGTATTTT. It translates to CASNLGGHGTDTQYF.

This rearrangement joins TRBV6-5 to TRBJ2-2; TRBD2 matches at 10 bases. The CDR3 contains 14 residues. V lost 8 bases to trimming and J lost 6 bases; unmatched junction nucleotides: 6. From germline, CDR1 is MNHEY and CDR2 SVGAGI. This CDR3 reads CASGPAGGPGELFF. CDR3 in DNA: TGTGCCAGCGGCCCAGCGGGGGGGCCCGGGGAGCTGTTTTTT.